This T cell receptor (beta chain) was sequenced during a study of cytomegalovirus exposure and HLA in healthy donors. V gave up 4 bases and J gave up 3 bases, with 10 bases separating them. The CDR3 has 13 residues. CDR1 and CDR2 from the germline V gene are SGHTA and FQGTGA. With respect to this clone: The antigen is undetermined.

Findings of the study overall: Common viral pathogens seemed to be connected with several of the most significant clusters, according to a later analysis. Rarity held for most TCR sequences, but there were some public TCRs that occurred in many donors.

Primers for the PCR totalled 60 Vbeta and 13 Jbeta. This table comes from immunoSEQ multiplex PCR, and its TCRdb copy is limited to in-frame clones, with some not included. Among around 190,000 clones listed, around three quarters were seen once. V gene TRBV7-3 combines with J gene TRBJ2-7; D uncertain. The receptor comes from a man aged 25-45 years in good health and CMV-seronegative. The sequenced sample was PBMCs. The CDR3 here is CASSSPGNYEQYF. DNA of the CDR3: TGTGCCAGCAGCTCCCCAGGCAACTACGAGCAGTACTTC.